The 24 T cell receptor beta chains listed next were all sequenced from one sample in a study of T cell responses to AZD1222 COVID-19 vaccine. The method was immunoSEQ multiplex PCR; TCRdb's version includes in-frame clones alone and lacks a portion of them. The sample carries approximately 130,000 clones, over 75% recorded once. This material consisted of peripheral blood, taken 28 days after the second AZD1222 dose. Receptor source: an adult who received the AZD1222 COVID-19 vaccine.

V is TRBV18 and J is TRBJ1-3; perhaps TRBD1 as D (5 bases). V lost 2 bases to trimming and J lost 0 bases, with 8 bases between them. The germline V gene has CDR1 KGHSH and CDR2 LQKENI. This CDR3 region has 15 residues. The CDR3 reads CASSPKGNSGNTIYF. DNA for the CDR3: TGTGCCAGCTCACCAAAGGGGAACTCTGGAAACACCATATATTTT.

This rearrangement joins TRBV27 to TRBJ2-5; D gene uncertain. This CDR3 comprises 14 residues. Germline V CDR1 and CDR2: MNHEY, SMNVEV (reference sequence). V was cut by 1 base and J by 4 bases, with 10 bases left in between. The CDR3 loop is CASSLYPLGETQYF. For the CDR3, the DNA is TGTGCCAGCAGTTTATACCCCCTGGGAGAGACCCAGTACTTC.

Details on this clone: The sample holds other DNA sequences that translate to the same CDR3. The chain uses TRBV10-3 and TRBJ1-5; D ambiguous. The V end was cut by 0 bases, the J end by 6 bases, with 6 bases between. The CDR3 is 13 amino acids. Germline V gene data show CDR1 as ENHRY and CDR2 as SYGVKD. CDR3 nucleotides: TGTGCCATCAGTGAGTCGGAGAGTCAGCCCCAGCATTTT. It encodes CAISESESQPQHF.

The chain employs TRBV4-2 and TRBJ1-6, with a weak D call TRBD1 (5 bases). The germline CDR1 and CDR2 sequences are LGHNA and YNFKEQ. V lost 0 bases and J 7 bases, leaving 13 bases between the germline ends. There are 16 residues in the CDR3. CDR3 sequence reads: CASSQEGTAKNSPLHF. The CDR3 DNA reads TGTGCCAGCAGCCAAGAAGGGACGGCGAAGAATTCACCCCTCCACTTT.

This clone has a single count. J is TRBJ1-2 and V is TRBV6-5; D is possibly TRBD1 (5 bases). V lost 7 bases, J lost 5 bases, and 17 bases lay in between. The CDR3 spans 14 residues. CDR1 is MNHEY, CDR2 SVGAGI, per germline. CDR3 nucleotide sequence: TGTGCCAGCATTAAAACGGGGACCACTTATGGCTACACCTTC. It is translated as CASIKTGTTYGYTF.

The chain links TRBV19 to TRBJ2-1; a possible D gene is TRBD1 (6 bases). Germline V gives CDR1 LNHDA, CDR2 SQIVND (reference sequence). V gave up 3 bases and J gave up 9 bases, with 12 bases separating them. The CDR3 totals 13 residues. This CDR3 is CASSIQGTSEQFF. CDR3 coding DNA: TGTGCCAGTAGTATTCAGGGGACAAGTGAGCAGTTCTTC.

V gene TRBV7-3 combines with J gene TRBJ1-3, with D perhaps TRBD1 (6 bases). V gave up 1 base and J gave up 4 bases, with 11 bases separating them. CDR1 SGHTA and CDR2 FQGTGA come from the germline V gene. This CDR3 has 15 residues. The CDR3 region is CASSLMSGVGNTIYF. The CDR3 nucleotides are TGTGCCAGCAGCTTAATGTCAGGGGTCGGAAACACCATATATTTT.

The chain uses TRBV7-8 and TRBJ2-7, with D perhaps TRBD1 (5 bases). The CDR3 contains 13 residues. Trimming removed 1 base from V and 4 bases from J, with 8 bases in between. Per the germline V gene, CDR1 is SGHVS and CDR2 is FQNEAQ. CDR3 coding DNA: TGTGCCAGCAGCTTAGGGGCAGGGTACGAGCAGTACTTC. Residues: CASSLGAGYEQYF.

This chain links TRBV28 with TRBJ2-3, with a possible D match to TRBD1 (6 bases). The CDR3 runs 15 residues. CDR1 is MDHEN and CDR2 is SYDVKM in the germline V gene. The V gene lost 2 bases and the J gene lost 13 bases, with 22 bases spanning the gap. This CDR3 is CASSLPTTAGTQEYF. In DNA, the CDR3 is TGTGCCAGCAGTTTACCGACCACGGCCGGGACACAGGAGTATTTT.

The chain is built from TRBV6-5 and TRBJ2-7; D is unresolved. CDR1 is MNHEY and CDR2 is SVGAGI in the germline V gene. This CDR3 contains 11 residues. Trimming cost V 7 bases and J 2 bases, with 6 bases left between them. The CDR3 DNA follows: TGTGCCAGCACCAGTACCTACGAGCAGTACTTC. This translates into CASTSTYEQYF.

This clone was observed a handful of times. The V call is TRBV3-1 (or the pseudogene TRBV3-2), the J call TRBJ1-2; D may be TRBD1 (6 bases). The CDR3 has 15 amino acids. The V end was cut by 2 bases, the J end by 7 bases, with 17 bases between. CDR1 and CDR2 from the germline V gene are LGHDT and YNNKEL (reference sequence). CDR3 coding DNA: TGTGCCAGCAGCCAAATCTGGGGGCCTGGGGGTGGCTACACCTTC. Its translation is CASSQIWGPGGGYTF.

The gene calls are TRBV30 and TRBJ2-1; TRBD1 matches at 7 bases. Looked up from germline, CDR1 is GTSNPN and CDR2 is SVGIG (reference sequence). The CDR3 runs to 13 residues. Unmatched junction bases numbered 6, after V lost 2 bases and J lost 8 bases. The CDR3 region has the DNA TGTGCCTGGAGTACAACAGGGGTCGATGAGCAGTTCTTC. It specifies CAWSTTGVDEQFF. The whole variable domain, filled in from reference TRBV30 and TRBJ2-1, reads SQTIHQWPATLVQPVGSPLSLECTVEGTSNPNLYWYRQAAGRGLQLLFYSVGIGQISSEVPQNLSASRPQDRQFILSSKKLLLSDSGFYLCAWSTTGVDEQFFGPGTRLTVL.

V and J are TRBV5-1 and TRBJ1-6, with D perhaps matching TRBD1 (6 bases). Germline V gene lookup returns CDR1 SGHRS and CDR2 YFSETQ. V was trimmed by 0 bases and J by 7 bases, leaving 11 bases between them. The CDR3 contains 15 residues. The CDR3 nucleotides read TGCGCCAGCAGCTTGGCCCCAGGGGCAAATTCACCCCTCCACTTT. As protein: CASSLAPGANSPLHF.

The chain is built from TRBV5-6 and TRBJ1-4; D call uncertain. V was clipped by 0 bases and J by 8 bases, with 14 bases between them. The germline gives CDR1 SGHDT, CDR2 YYEEEE. The CDR3 spans 15 residues. CDR3 region: CASSLAGREEEKLFF. CDR3 nucleotides: TGTGCCAGCAGCTTGGCCGGGAGGGAAGAAGAAAAACTGTTTTTT. The complete variable domain, with remaining parts taken from reference TRBV5-6 and TRBJ1-4, reads DAGVTQSPTHLIKTRGQQVTLRCSPKSGHDTVSWYQQALGQGPQFIFQYYEEEERQRGNFPDRFSGHQFPNYSSELNVNALLLGDSALYLCASSLAGREEEKLFFGSGTQLSVL.

The rearrangement joins TRBV7-9 to TRBJ2-1; D is unresolved. The CDR3 runs 10 residues. Germline V gene lookup returns CDR1 SEHNR and CDR2 FQNEAQ (reference sequence). Trimming shortened V by 1 base and J by 10 bases, and 2 bases separated the two germline ends. CDR3 in DNA: TGTGCCAGCAGCTTAGAAGAGCAGTTCTTC. Its translation is CASSLEEQFF.

There are a few counts of this clone. The rearrangement uses TRBV27 and TRBJ1-5; TRBD1 aligns across 9 bases. CDR3 length: 17 amino acids. Unmatched junction bases numbered 17, after V lost 5 bases and J lost 9 bases. Germline V gene lookup returns CDR1 MNHEY and CDR2 SMNVEV (reference sequence). The CDR3 DNA reads TGTGCCAGCAGTCTCCTTCCCGGGACAGGGAGGATTAGGCCCCAGCATTTT. Protein: CASSLLPGTGRIRPQHF.

The rearrangement joins TRBV7-9 to TRBJ1-1; 11 nucleotides line up with TRBD1. CDR3 length equals 14 residues. CDR1 is SEHNR and CDR2 is FQNEAQ in the germline V gene (reference sequence). The CDR3 DNA sequence: TGTGCTAGCCTAGGACAGGGGGCGCGACCGTGGGCTTTCTTT. Translating it yields CASLGQGARPWAFF.

The rearrangement uses TRBV6-5 and TRBJ1-5; D is unclear. This CDR3 is 13 amino acids long. V was cut by 7 bases and J by 7 bases, with 14 bases left in between. Germline values: CDR1 MNHEY, CDR2 SVGAGI. The CDR3 DNA reads TGTGCCAGCACTCAACATATAGGGCAGCCCCAGCATTTT. Amino acid sequence: CASTQHIGQPQHF.

CDR3 loop: CASSLGSPPDTEAFF. In nucleotides, the CDR3 is TGCGCCAGCAGCTTGGGATCGCCTCCCGACACTGAAGCTTTCTTT. V and J are TRBV5-1 and TRBJ1-1; the D is unclear. V shed 0 bases and J shed 3 bases, with 12 bases lying between them. The CDR3 sequence is 15 residues long. Per the germline V gene, CDR1 is SGHRS and CDR2 is YFSETQ.

The chain carries TRBV10-1 and TRBJ1-1; a weak D match, TRBD1 (5 bases). In germline, CDR1 is WNHNN, CDR2 SYGVQD (reference sequence). CDR3 length: 15 amino acids. V lost 2 bases and J 3 bases, leaving 13 bases between the germline ends. The CDR3: CASSEDGGSDTEAFF. CDR3 sequence (DNA): TGCGCCAGCAGTGAGGATGGGGGTAGTGACACTGAAGCTTTCTTT.

The V gene is TRBV7-2, the J gene TRBJ1-1, with 7 positions matching TRBD1. This CDR3 is 12 amino acids long. Germline V gives CDR1 SGHTA, CDR2 FQGNSA. V was pared by 7 bases and J by 10 bases, with 9 bases of the junction left unmatched. The CDR3 DNA sequence: TGTGCCAGCAAAGGGCAGGGGGGATCAGCTTTCTTT. Protein product: CASKGQGGSAFF. The variable domain in full, with the rest retrieved from reference TRBV7-2 and TRBJ1-1, is GAGVSQSPSNKVTEKGKDVELRCDPISGHTALYWYRQSLGQGLEFLIYFQGNSAPDKSGLPSDRFSAERTGGSVSTLTIQRTQQEDSAVYLCASKGQGGSAFFGQGTRLTVV.

The chain combines TRBV5-5 with TRBJ1-4; D is perhaps TRBD1 (5 bases). The CDR3 spans 14 residues. Looked up from germline, CDR1 is SGHKS and CDR2 is YYEKEE (reference sequence). V was pared by 3 bases and J by 6 bases, with 12 bases between. In DNA form, the CDR3 reads TGTGCCAGCAGCTGGGACGGGTTCGATGAAAAACTGTTTTTT. Translating gives CASSWDGFDEKLFF.

This sequence joins TRBV3-1 (or the pseudogene TRBV3-2) and TRBJ1-1; 7 nucleotides agree with TRBD1. CDR1 is LGHDT and CDR2 is YNNKEL in the germline V gene (reference sequence). V shed 0 bases, J shed 2 bases, and the junction held 6 bases outside the gene matches. The CDR3 length is 16 residues. The CDR3 loop reads CASSQESTGQNTEAFF. CDR3 sequence (DNA): TGTGCCAGCAGCCAAGAGTCGACAGGGCAAAACACTGAAGCTTTCTTT.

V gene TRBV6-1 combines with J gene TRBJ2-7; TRBD2 matches 8 bases. Germline lookup yields CDR1 MNHNS and CDR2 SASEGT. The length of the CDR3 is 15 residues. V lost 3 bases and J lost 3; bases outside the gene matches: 7. The DNA for the CDR3 is TGTGCCAGCAGTGATGCGATAGCGGGAATCTACGAGCAGTACTTC. Protein sequence: CASSDAIAGIYEQYF.